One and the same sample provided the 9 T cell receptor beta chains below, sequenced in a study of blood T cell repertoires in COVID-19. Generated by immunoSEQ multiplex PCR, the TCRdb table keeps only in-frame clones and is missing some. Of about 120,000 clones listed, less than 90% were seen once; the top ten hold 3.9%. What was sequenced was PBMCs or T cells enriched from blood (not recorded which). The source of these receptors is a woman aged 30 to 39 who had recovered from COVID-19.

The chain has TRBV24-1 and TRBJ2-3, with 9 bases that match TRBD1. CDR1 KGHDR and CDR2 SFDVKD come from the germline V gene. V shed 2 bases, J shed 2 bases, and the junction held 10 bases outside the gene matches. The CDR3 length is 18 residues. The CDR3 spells CATSDYLGQGSATDTQYF. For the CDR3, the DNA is TGTGCCACCAGTGATTACCTTGGACAGGGGTCGGCCACAGATACGCAGTATTTT.

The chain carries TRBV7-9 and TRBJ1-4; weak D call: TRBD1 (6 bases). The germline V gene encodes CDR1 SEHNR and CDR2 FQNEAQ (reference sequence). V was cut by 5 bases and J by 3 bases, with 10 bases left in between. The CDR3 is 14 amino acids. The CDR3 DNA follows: TGTGCCAGCAGCCCAGGGGTTGCTAATGAAAAACTGTTTTTT. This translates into CASSPGVANEKLFF. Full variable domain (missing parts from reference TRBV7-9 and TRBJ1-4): DTGVSQNPRHKITKRGQNVTFRCDPISEHNRLYWYRQTLGQGPEFLTYFQNEAQLEKSRLLSDRFSAERPKGSFSTLEIQRTEQGDSAMYLCASSPGVANEKLFFGSGTQLSVL.

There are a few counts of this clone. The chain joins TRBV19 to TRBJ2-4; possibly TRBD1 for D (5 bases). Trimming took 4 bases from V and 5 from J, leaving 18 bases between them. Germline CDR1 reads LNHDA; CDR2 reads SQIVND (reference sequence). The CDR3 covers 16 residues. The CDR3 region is CASSTRTLSFQNIQYF. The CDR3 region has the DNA TGTGCCAGTAGTACCAGGACACTCTCATTCCAAAACATTCAGTACTTC. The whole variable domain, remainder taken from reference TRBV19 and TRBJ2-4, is DGGITQSPKYLFRKEGQNVTLSCEQNLNHDAMYWYRQDPGQGLRLIYYSQIVNDFQKGDIAEGYSVSREKKESFPLTVTSAQKNPTAFYLCASSTRTLSFQNIQYFGAGTRLSVL.

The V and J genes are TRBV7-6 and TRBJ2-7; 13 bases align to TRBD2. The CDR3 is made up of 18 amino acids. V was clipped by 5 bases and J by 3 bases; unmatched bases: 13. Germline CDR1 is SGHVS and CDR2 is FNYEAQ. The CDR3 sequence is CASSVRSEGTSGDYEQYF. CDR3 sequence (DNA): TGTGCCAGCAGCGTTAGATCGGAAGGGACTAGCGGGGACTACGAGCAGTACTTC.

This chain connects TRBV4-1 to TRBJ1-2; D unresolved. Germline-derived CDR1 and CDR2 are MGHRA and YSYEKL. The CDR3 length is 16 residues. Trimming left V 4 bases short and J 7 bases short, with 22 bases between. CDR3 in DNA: TGCGCCAGCAGCCCGACGGCGGCCGTTTATTTGGTTGGCTACACCTTC. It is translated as CASSPTAAVYLVGYTF.

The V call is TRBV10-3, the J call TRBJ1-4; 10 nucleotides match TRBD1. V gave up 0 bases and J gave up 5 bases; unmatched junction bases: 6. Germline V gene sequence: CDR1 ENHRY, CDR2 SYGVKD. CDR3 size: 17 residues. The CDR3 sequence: CAISESSDRGRNEKLFF. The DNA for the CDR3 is TGTGCCATCAGTGAGTCCTCCGACAGGGGGCGAAATGAAAAACTGTTTTTT.

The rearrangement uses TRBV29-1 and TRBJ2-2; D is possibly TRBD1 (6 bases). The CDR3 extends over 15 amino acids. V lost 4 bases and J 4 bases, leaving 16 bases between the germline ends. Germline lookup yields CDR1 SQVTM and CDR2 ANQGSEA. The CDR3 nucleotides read TGCAGCGTTGCGGGACACAAAGGGACCACCGGGGAGCTGTTTTTT. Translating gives CSVAGHKGTTGELFF.

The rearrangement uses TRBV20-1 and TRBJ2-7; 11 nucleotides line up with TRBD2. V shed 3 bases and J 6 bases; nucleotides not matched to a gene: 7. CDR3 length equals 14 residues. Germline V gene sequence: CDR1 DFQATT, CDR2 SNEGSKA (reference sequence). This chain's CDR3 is CSASQTSGTSEQYF. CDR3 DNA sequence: TGCAGTGCTAGTCAGACTAGCGGGACGTCCGAGCAGTACTTC.

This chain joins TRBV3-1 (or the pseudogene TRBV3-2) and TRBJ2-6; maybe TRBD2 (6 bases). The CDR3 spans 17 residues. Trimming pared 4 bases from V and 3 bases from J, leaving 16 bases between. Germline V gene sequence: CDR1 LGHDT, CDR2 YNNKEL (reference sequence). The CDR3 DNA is TGTGCCAGCAGCCCCCAGCGGGCGAGTTTTGGGGCCAACGTCCTGACTTTC. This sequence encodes CASSPQRASFGANVLTF.